These 3 T cell receptor beta chains were all obtained from the same sample, sequenced in a study of shared clonotypes between healthy human individuals. The data were produced by immunoSEQ multiplex PCR, yet TCRdb's version contains in-frame clones alone and is incomplete. The sample has millions of clones, approximately 94% seen once. The material sequenced was naive CD4+ T cells sorted from blood. Subset: CD45RA+ positively selected. The receptor source for this set is a man aged 18 to 29 in good health.

The rearrangement links TRBV19 to TRBJ2-7; D is tentatively TRBD1 or TRBD2 (6 bases each). V lost 2 bases, J lost 7 bases, and 21 bases lay in between. Per the germline V gene, CDR1 is LNHDA and CDR2 is SQIVND (reference sequence). The CDR3 covers 16 residues. CDR3 in amino acids: CASSIIAGTRKGEQYF. DNA of the CDR3: TGTGCCAGTAGTATAATTGCGGGGACACGAAAAGGGGAGCAGTACTTC.

The gene calls are TRBV10-2 and TRBJ1-1, with D possibly matching TRBD1 (6 bases). V dropped 8 bases and J dropped 0 bases, with 13 bases sitting between them. CDR3 length equals 14 residues. Looked up from germline, CDR1 is WSHSY and CDR2 is SAAADI. The CDR3 sequence: CASSGRDMNTEAFF. The CDR3 nucleotides are TGCGCCAGCTCGGGACGGGACATGAACACTGAAGCTTTCTTT.

The CDR3 DNA is TGCGCCAGCAGTGTCCCCCCCGGGGCAGGGGGCTTGGATGAGCAGTTCTTC. This sequence encodes CASSVPPGAGGLDEQFF. V is TRBV10-1 and J is TRBJ2-1, with 8 bases matching TRBD1. Germline V gene lookup returns CDR1 WNHNN and CDR2 SYGVQD (reference sequence). V shed 4 bases, J shed 8 bases, and the junction held 16 bases outside the gene matches. The CDR3 extends over 17 amino acids.